One sample yielded the 19 T cell receptor beta chains listed below, sequenced in a study of beta chain features in type 1 diabetes. Sequenced material consisted of expressed TCRB transcripts (all of the isolated RNA was reverse transcribed). Libraries were prepared by immunoSEQ multiplex PCR; TCRdb keeps only in-frame clonotypes and omits some of them. The table lists roughly 500,000 clones, around 30% of them singletons. The sequencing input was naive CD4+ T cells from blood. These receptors were taken from a man younger than 35 in good health.

This rearrangement joins TRBV15 to TRBJ2-7; 8 bases match TRBD2. After removal of 1 base from V and 3 bases from J, the junction contained 11 bases not matched to a gene. The CDR3 runs to 17 residues. Germline CDR1 is LNHNV and CDR2 is YYDKDF (reference sequence). The CDR3 is CATSRAQGTSGVYEQYF. The CDR3, as DNA: TGTGCCACCAGCAGAGCGCAGGGCACTAGCGGAGTCTACGAGCAGTACTTC. The full variable domain, in which reference TRBV15 and TRBJ2-7 provide the parts outside the CDR3, is DAMVIQNPRYQVTQFGKPVTLSCSQTLNHNVMYWYQQKSSQAPKLLFHYYDKDFNNEADTPDNFQSRRPNTSFCFLDIRSPGLGDTAMYLCATSRAQGTSGVYEQYFGPGTRLTVT.

The rearrangement joins TRBV7-3 to TRBJ2-3; 12 bases agree with TRBD2. This CDR3 comprises 17 residues. Trimming at V came to 1 base and at J to 3 bases, leaving 5 bases not matched to a gene. Per germline, CDR1 SGHTA and CDR2 FQGTGA. The CDR3 DNA reads as TGTGCCAGCAGCTTAAGACAGACTAGCGGGAGAACAGATACGCAGTATTTT. Protein sequence: CASSLRQTSGRTDTQYF.

The chain carries TRBV7-9 and TRBJ2-3, with no clear D. CDR1 is SEHNR, CDR2 FQNEAQ, per germline (reference sequence). V gave up 5 bases and J gave up 3 bases, with 6 bases separating them. The CDR3 is made up of 12 amino acids. The CDR3, as DNA: TGTGCCAGCAGCCCCCGAACAGATACGCAGTATTTT. Amino acids: CASSPRTDTQYF.

This clone occurred a few times. The chain joins TRBV7-6 to TRBJ2-1; D unclear. Per germline, CDR1 SGHVS and CDR2 FNYEAQ. This CDR3 is built from 12 residues. Trimming removed 4 bases from V and 8 bases from J, with 9 bases in between. CDR3 sequence reads: CASSSLGDEQFF. Written as DNA, the CDR3 is TGTGCCAGCAGCTCTCTTGGCGATGAGCAGTTCTTC.

The gene calls are TRBV9 and TRBJ2-5; D perhaps matches TRBD1 (6 bases). This CDR3 contains 15 residues. The V gene lost 0 bases and the J gene lost 1 base, with 10 bases spanning the gap. Looked up from germline, CDR1 is SGDLS and CDR2 is YYNGEE. CDR3 loop: CASSVAWGPQETQYF. Here the CDR3 DNA reads TGTGCCAGCAGCGTAGCATGGGGGCCCCAAGAGACCCAGTACTTC.

This clone was observed a few times. V gene TRBV23-1 combines with J gene TRBJ2-1, with 13 bases that match TRBD2. TRBV23-1 is recorded as an ORF, its role being uncertain. Trimming cost V 2 bases and J 0 bases; bases outside gene matches: 1. The CDR3 has 17 residues. The CDR3 region is CASSQRTSGSSYNEQFF. The CDR3 DNA is TGCGCCAGCAGTCAACGGACTAGCGGGAGCTCCTACAATGAGCAGTTCTTC.

In this sample, this clone turned up once. The V gene is TRBV11-2, the J gene TRBJ2-5, with 7 bases fitting TRBD2. The CDR3 is made up of 15 amino acids. Germline V CDR1 and CDR2: SGHAT, FQNNGV. Trimming took 5 bases from V and 1 from J; bases not matched to a gene: 7. CDR3 loop: CASSRTGLGQETQYF. The CDR3 DNA reads TGTGCCAGCAGCAGAACCGGACTAGGCCAAGAGACCCAGTACTTC.

The chain carries TRBV28 and TRBJ2-1, with 7 bases matching TRBD1. V lost 8 bases, J lost 2 bases, and 0 bases stayed unmatched. The CDR3 runs 12 residues. Per the germline V gene, CDR1 is MDHEN and CDR2 is SYDVKM. The CDR3 loop is CASGTAYNEQFF. The CDR3, as DNA: TGTGCCAGCGGGACAGCCTACAATGAGCAGTTCTTC.

This chain links TRBV30 with TRBJ1-5, with 7 nucleotides matching TRBD1. The length of the CDR3 is 14 residues. From germline, CDR1 is GTSNPN and CDR2 SVGIG (reference sequence). V shed 8 bases and J 4 bases; nucleotides not matched to a gene: 11. The CDR3 region has the DNA TGTGCCGGCTCGACGGGACAGCTAAATCAGCCCCAGCATTTT. It is translated as CAGSTGQLNQPQHF.

The sample holds a few counts of this clone. The gene calls are TRBV5-1 and TRBJ2-1, with 9 bases fitting TRBD2. The V gene's germline CDR1 is SGHRS and CDR2 YFSETQ. The CDR3 runs 15 residues. Trimming removed 2 bases from V and 5 bases from J; junction bases left unmatched: 5. CDR3 nucleotide sequence: TGCGCCAGCAGCTTTAGCGGGAGAAGAAACAATGAGCAGTTCTTC. As protein: CASSFSGRRNNEQFF. The full variable domain, its missing parts supplied by reference TRBV5-1 and TRBJ2-1, is KAGVTQTPRYLIKTRGQQVTLSCSPISGHRSVSWYQQTPGQGLQFLFEYFSETQRNKGNFPGRFSGRQFSNSRSEMNVSTLELGDSALYLCASSFSGRRNNEQFFGPGTRLTVL.

V is TRBV29-1 and J is TRBJ1-1; tentatively, D is TRBD1 (5 bases). The CDR3 spans 14 residues. The V gene lost 7 bases and the J gene lost 2 bases, with 17 bases spanning the gap. CDR1 and CDR2 from the germline V gene are SQVTM and ANQGSEA. Written as DNA, the CDR3 is TGCAGCGCCGAGGGGTCGGCCAGAAACACTGAAGCTTTCTTT. This gives the protein CSAEGSARNTEAFF.

The genes are TRBV2 and TRBJ2-7; 7 bases align to TRBD2. Germline-derived CDR1 and CDR2 are SNHLY and FYNNEI. This CDR3 region has 14 residues. V lost 3 bases to trimming and J lost 4 bases; unmatched junction nucleotides: 6. DNA for the CDR3: TGTGCCAGCAGTGATGGCGGGAGCTTATACGAGCAGTACTTC. Protein product: CASSDGGSLYEQYF.

The CDR3 here is CSARKNQPQHF. CDR3 nucleotides: TGCAGTGCTAGAAAGAATCAGCCCCAGCATTTT. The chain couples TRBV20-1 to TRBJ1-5; no clear D. The CDR3 length is 11 residues. Looked up from germline, CDR1 is DFQATT and CDR2 is SNEGSKA (reference sequence). V was cut by 2 bases and J by 4 bases, with 3 bases left in between.

The genes are TRBV28 and TRBJ1-1; 8 nucleotides line up with TRBD1. V lost 7 bases to trimming and J lost 10 bases; unmatched junction nucleotides: 14. The V gene's germline CDR1 is MDHEN and CDR2 SYDVKM. The CDR3 runs to 14 residues. The CDR3 DNA reads TGTGCCAGCACGGACTCAACAGGGGGACCCGTAGCTTTCTTT. Translated, it gives CASTDSTGGPVAFF.

The J gene is TRBJ2-1, the V gene TRBV10-3, with 7 bases identical to TRBD1. The CDR3 is 15 amino acids. Losses at the gene ends were 8 bases for V and 3 bases for J; bases not matched to a gene: 10. Germline V CDR1 and CDR2: ENHRY, SYGVKD. CDR3 bases: TGTGCCATCTCTCCAGGTGGGGACAGCTACAATGAGCAGTTCTTC. As protein: CAISPGGDSYNEQFF.

This clone has a handful of counts. CDR3 nucleotides: TGTGCCAGCAGTTTAGAGGGGGCATCGGGGACGCAGTATTTT. This translates into CASSLEGASGTQYF. V usage is TRBV28 and J usage is TRBJ2-3; 7 bases fit TRBD1. This CDR3 has 14 residues. CDR1 and CDR2 from the germline V gene are MDHEN and SYDVKM. V shed 2 bases, J shed 9 bases, and the junction held 8 bases outside the gene matches.

There are a few counts of this clone. J is TRBJ2-1 and V is TRBV10-3; the match to TRBD1 covers 12 bases. In germline, CDR1 is ENHRY, CDR2 SYGVKD. The CDR3 contains 17 residues. J lost 8 bases, V lost 2 bases, and 10 bases had no gene match. CDR3 nucleotides: TGTGCCATCAGTGAGCGGGCCGGGACAGGGGGCTCGGATGAGCAGTTCTTC. This encodes CAISERAGTGGSDEQFF.

The chain links TRBV10-3 to TRBJ2-5; D may be TRBD1 (6 bases). Germline V lookup: CDR1 ENHRY, CDR2 SYGVKD. The CDR3 extends over 14 amino acids. V was cut by 1 base and J by 4 bases, with 10 bases left in between. The CDR3: CAISEWQGGETQYF. DNA for the CDR3: TGTGCCATCAGTGAGTGGCAAGGGGGAGAGACCCAGTACTTC.

This clone was picked up a small number of times. The chain uses TRBV10-3 and TRBJ2-4, with D possibly TRBD1 on 6 matching bases. This CDR3 spans 14 amino acids. Per germline, CDR1 ENHRY and CDR2 SYGVKD. Trimming stripped 2 bases from V and 5 bases from J, with 10 bases between. The CDR3 sequence: CAISEGGPQNIQYF. The DNA of the CDR3 is TGTGCCATCAGTGAGGGGGGCCCCCAAAACATTCAGTACTTC.